This T cell receptor beta chain was sequenced in a study of T cells in Graves' hyperthyroidism and ophthalmopathy. Study summary: Peripheral blood samples were taken at initial diagnosis, prior to any treatment.

Study-level findings and limits: Blood also held most thyroid clonotypes expanded beyond 0.001.

This clonotype was detected ten times or more. The antigen remains undetermined. TCR beta CDR3 sequences were amplified from RNA transcripts. First-round RT-PCR of the TCR CDR3 relied on the HTBI primer set. TCRdb itself ran the multiplex PCR reads through MiXCR, one entry per CDR3 protein. The data contain some 400,000 distinct CDR3 sequences, 15% to 20% of them singletons. An absence of ophthalmopathy progression within 18 months meant stable Graves' hyperthyroidism. Uncontrolled infection, other autoimmune disease, pregnancy or lactation excluded patients. This CDR3 has 14 residues. Germline V gives CDR1 KGHSH, CDR2 LQKENI. The V end was cut by 1 base, the J end by 1 base, with 7 bases between.

The sample consisted of blood. This sequence originates from a woman in her late teens or twenties with Graves' hyperthyroidism. The chain employs TRBV18 and TRBJ1-1; D not resolved. CDR3 sequence (DNA): TGTGCCAGCTCACCACTCGATGGGAACACTGAAGCTTTCTTT. Amino acids: CASSPLDGNTEAFF. The full variable domain, completed using reference TRBV18 and TRBJ1-1, is NAGVMQNPRHLVRRRGQEARLRCSPMKGHSHVYWYRQLPEEGLKFMVYLQKENIIDESGMPKERFSAEFPKEGPSILRIQQVVRGDSAAYFCASSPLDGNTEAFFGQGTRLTVV.